A selection of T cell receptor beta chains follows, all from one sample in a study of identifying expanded T cells in peripheral blood. Sequencing used immunoSEQ multiplex PCR; TCRdb keeps in-frame clones, though not all of them. This table has over 100,000 clones, 88% appearing once. Material for sequencing was blood. The receptor set was obtained from a person aged 18 to 70 in good health. Each CDR3 is given with its conserved first and last residue. The D gene is left open where the match is weak. Size values are once, few and many counts, or a class for expanded clones, and some rows have none.

clone_size	d_call	v_call	j_call	cdr3_nt	cdr3_aa
.	.	TRBV21-1	TRBJ1-5	TGTGCCAGCAGTACCCCGGGACCTCTAACCCCCAATCAGCCCCAGCATTTT	CASSTPGPLTPNQPQHF
.	.	TRBV5-1	TRBJ2-1	TGCGCCAGCAGCTCCACCCGGGAGTATTGGTCCTACAATGAGCAGTTCTTC	CASSSTREYWSYNEQFF
once	TRBD2	TRBV6-5	TRBJ2-2	TGTGCCAGCAGCTCTAGCGGGGGAAACACCGGGGAGCTGTTTTTT	CASSSSGGNTGELFF
.	.	TRBV7-9	TRBJ1-2	TGTGCCAGCAGCTTAGGGACGGATCTTGGCGGCTACACCTTC	CASSLGTDLGGYTF
.	.	TRBV28	TRBJ2-3	TGTGCCAGCAGTTTAAAGAGTGGTACGCAGTATTTT	CASSLKSGTQYF
.	TRBD1	TRBV19	TRBJ1-6	TGTGCCAGTAGCACAACAGGGGGTAATTCACCCCTCCACTTT	CASSTTGGNSPLHF
.	.	TRBV4-1	TRBJ2-1	TGCGCCAGCAGCCAAGCCAGCGATGAGCAGTTCTTC	CASSQASDEQFF
.	.	TRBV6-5	TRBJ2-5	TGTGCCAGCACCGAATCAGGGGGGGAGACCCAGTACTTC	CASTESGGETQYF
.	.	TRBV29-1	TRBJ2-3	TGCAGCGCTCGGGAGTTTAACACAGATACGCAGTATTTT	CSAREFNTDTQYF
.	.	TRBV9	TRBJ2-7	TGTGCCAGCAGCGTACTGTCAGGCTACGAGCAGTACTTC	CASSVLSGYEQYF
.	.	TRBV2	TRBJ2-2	TGTGCCAGCAGTGAGGGAGCCGGGGAGCTGTTTTTT	CASSEGAGELFF
.	.	TRBV6-6	TRBJ2-3	TGTGCCAGCAGAAGTCCTGAAGCGCAGTATTTT	CASRSPEAQYF
.	.	TRBV28	TRBJ2-1	TGTGCCAGCAGTGGGTTGGGAGCGGAGACCTACAATGAGCAGTTCTTC	CASSGLGAETYNEQFF
.	.	TRBV7-2	TRBJ2-5	TGTGCCAGCAGCCCCCGGACGTACCAAGAGACCCAGTACTTC	CASSPRTYQETQYF
.	.	TRBV5-1	TRBJ1-2	TGCGCCAGCAGCCAGGTATTCGCGGGGGATAATGGCTACACCTTC	CASSQVFAGDNGYTF
.	.	TRBV25-1	TRBJ1-3	TGTGCCAGCAGTCTAGTGCATCCTAAAAACACCATATATTTT	CASSLVHPKNTIYF
.	.	TRBV19	TRBJ2-1	TGTGCCAGTAGCATCGGACCCGGGAACTACAATGAGCAGTTCTTC	CASSIGPGNYNEQFF
.	.	TRBV5-4	TRBJ2-5	TGTGCCAGCAGCCGGGATCAGGGGGAGGGAGAGACCCAGTACTTC	CASSRDQGEGETQYF
.	TRBD1	TRBV7-9	TRBJ2-7	TGTGCCAGCAGCTTAGCCGGGACAGGGGTAGTCCACGAGCAGTACTTC	CASSLAGTGVVHEQYF
.	.	TRBV6-5	TRBJ2-7	TGTGCCAGCAGTCCGGACAGCACCTACGAGCAGTACTTC	CASSPDSTYEQYF
.	.	TRBV27	TRBJ1-1	TGTGCCAGCAGTTTCGATTGGGGGGCTGGCACTGAAGCTTTCTTT	CASSFDWGAGTEAFF
.	.	TRBV11-2	TRBJ1-4	TGTGCCAGCAGCTCCCTAGGGGCCCAATATGAAAAACTGTTTTTT	CASSSLGAQYEKLFF
.	TRBD2	TRBV7-2	TRBJ2-1	TGTGCCAGCAGCCCGACTAGCGGGAGTCACAATGAGCAGTTCTTC	CASSPTSGSHNEQFF
.	.	TRBV21-1	TRBJ2-1	TGTGCCGCCCCGGGCGGGAGGGTTTGCAATGAGCAGTTCTTC	CAAPGGRVCNEQFF
.	.	TRBV12-5	TRBJ2-7	TGTGCTAGTGGTTCAGGACTGGGGCTCGAGCAGTACTTC	CASGSGLGLEQYF
few	.	TRBV4-3	TRBJ1-1	TGCGCCAGCAGCCTCGACCTCAGGAACACTGAAGCTTTCTTT	CASSLDLRNTEAFF
.	.	TRBV7-6	TRBJ2-5	TGTGCCAGCAGCTCGGGACTTTCGGAGACCCAGTACTTC	CASSSGLSETQYF
.	.	TRBV4-2	TRBJ1-2	TGTGCCAGCAGCCAAACCGGGACGGATTATGGCTACACCTTC	CASSQTGTDYGYTF
.	.	TRBV7-8	TRBJ2-7	TGTGCCAGCAGCTCGAGGGTGTGGGCCTACGAGCAGTACTTC	CASSSRVWAYEQYF
.	TRBD1	TRBV7-2	TRBJ1-4	TGTGCCAGCAGCCCCCCCGACAGGGGAGAAAAACTGTTTTTT	CASSPPDRGEKLFF
few	.	TRBV2	TRBJ2-7	TGTGCCAGCGGCGACCTCTACGAGCAGTACTTC	CASGDLYEQYF
.	TRBD2	TRBV28	TRBJ2-1	TGTGCCAGCAGTCTACCGGGACTAGCAAGGGGGCAGTTCTTC	CASSLPGLARGQFF
.	TRBD2	TRBV7-2	TRBJ2-1	TGTGCCAGCAGATTAGCGGGGGGGCTCAATGAGCAGTTCTTC	CASRLAGGLNEQFF
.	.	TRBV4-2	TRBJ2-1	TGTGCCAGCAGCCAAGATCTACAGGAACTAGCTGTAGTGGATGAGCAGTTCTTC	CASSQDLQELAVVDEQFF
.	TRBD1	TRBV7-9	TRBJ1-4	TGTGCCAGCAGCGAAACTACAGGGGCTGAAAAACTGTTTTTT	CASSETTGAEKLFF
.	TRBD1	TRBV11-2	TRBJ2-3	TGTGCCAGCAGCTTCGTGACAGGGATGACAGATACGCAGTATTTT	CASSFVTGMTDTQYF
once	TRBD1	TRBV7-2	TRBJ2-3	TGTGCCAGCACCACCGGTATCGGACAGGGTACAGATACGCAGTATTTT	CASTTGIGQGTDTQYF
once	.	TRBV7-2	TRBJ1-1	TGTGCCAGCAGCTTTAGGGATTCCGCCACTGAAGCTTTCTTT	CASSFRDSATEAFF
.	.	TRBV4-3	TRBJ1-2	TGCGCCAGCAGCCAAGATCACCCGGGGGTAGACTTGGAAGGTGGCTACACCTTC	CASSQDHPGVDLEGGYTF
once	TRBD2	TRBV5-1	TRBJ2-3	TGCGCCAGCAGCCGGCTCGCTAGCGGAAGCACAGATACGCAGTATTTT	CASSRLASGSTDTQYF
.	.	TRBV11-3	TRBJ2-1	TGTGCCAGCAGCTTAGATCAAGGAAGGTCCTACAATGAGCAGTTCTTC	CASSLDQGRSYNEQFF
.	.	TRBV6-1	TRBJ1-1	TGTGCCAGCAGTGAAGTAGCTAGCACGAACACTGAAGCTTTCTTT	CASSEVASTNTEAFF
.	.	TRBV7-3	TRBJ2-1	TGTGCCAGCAGCTCACAGGGAGGTGCGGAGCAGTTCTTC	CASSSQGGAEQFF
.	.	TRBV7-9	TRBJ2-1	TGTGCCAGCAGCTTAGGCGGACAGCGCCGAAATGAGCAGTTCTTC	CASSLGGQRRNEQFF
once	.	TRBV5-1	TRBJ1-1	TGCGCCAGCAGCCCCGAAGGAGGGTGGAGTAAGAACACTGAAGCTTTCTTT	CASSPEGGWSKNTEAFF
.	.	TRBV2	TRBJ1-1	TGTGCCAGCAGTGAAGGTCCCGTACAGGGAAGCACTGAAGCTTTCTTT	CASSEGPVQGSTEAFF
.	.	TRBV19	TRBJ1-5	TGTGCCAGTATCCCAGGTTTCAATCAGCCCCAGCATTTT	CASIPGFNQPQHF
few	.	TRBV28	TRBJ1-2	TGTGCCAGCGAAGGCAGAAACTATGGCTACACCTTC	CASEGRNYGYTF
.	TRBD1	TRBV6-6	TRBJ1-5	TGTGCCAGCCTCGCGACAGGGAGGAATCAGCCCCAGCATTTT	CASLATGRNQPQHF
.	.	TRBV7-2	TRBJ2-3	TGTGCCAGCAGCCCTGGAGGGGGCAGAGTCGTAGATACGCAGTATTTT	CASSPGGGRVVDTQYF
.	.	TRBV9	TRBJ1-5	TGTGCCAGCGGACAGATCAATCAGCCCCAGCATTTT	CASGQINQPQHF